A selection of T cell receptor beta chains follows, all from one sample in a study of monozygotic twins with inflammatory bowel disease. TCRdb reanalyzed the 5' RACE reads and collapses them to one entry per CDR3 protein, without DNA. In all, the sample yields approximately 400,000 distinct CDR3 sequences. Input material: blood. The receptors originated from a human donor with ulcerative colitis or Crohn's disease, or a healthy co-twin of an affected twin (not recorded which). The CDR3 runs from the conserved cysteine through the conserved F or W.

v_call: TRBV6-1; j_call: TRBJ2-3; cdr3_aa: CASRPRGRGDTQYF
v_call: TRBV5-1; j_call: TRBJ2-7; cdr3_aa: CASARQASSYEQYF
v_call: TRBV14; j_call: TRBJ2-3; cdr3_aa: CASSQFTGVREDTQYF
v_call: TRBV20-1; j_call: TRBJ2-1; cdr3_aa: CSARGAGGLHNEQFF
v_call: TRBV5-8; j_call: TRBJ2-5; cdr3_aa: CASSRRTWGPEQETQYF
v_call: TRBV7-2; j_call: TRBJ2-5; cdr3_aa: CASSREIQETQYF
v_call: TRBV7-9; j_call: TRBJ1-2; cdr3_aa: CASSQTETYGYTF
v_call: TRBV4-2; j_call: TRBJ2-2; cdr3_aa: CASSQWTGPDTAGELFF
v_call: TRBV7-9; j_call: TRBJ2-5; cdr3_aa: CASSLGDGTAVETQYF
v_call: TRBV27; j_call: TRBJ2-5; cdr3_aa: CASSSHLFPETQYF
v_call: TRBV12-3/TRBV12-4; j_call: TRBJ1-5; cdr3_aa: CASSSRTGALNQPQHF
v_call: TRBV7-9; j_call: TRBJ2-5; cdr3_aa: CASSTRTGGSWVTQYF
v_call: TRBV5-1; j_call: TRBJ2-7; cdr3_aa: CASSTQGGAYEQYF
v_call: TRBV29-1; j_call: TRBJ1-3; cdr3_aa: CSAQTGAGNTIYF
v_call: TRBV10-3; j_call: TRBJ2-5; cdr3_aa: CAISVHGEETQYF
v_call: TRBV5-1; j_call: TRBJ1-1; cdr3_aa: CASSLQGSGTEAFF
v_call: TRBV6-2/TRBV6-3; j_call: TRBJ2-7; cdr3_aa: CASSYPDRAAFSEQYF
v_call: TRBV20-1; j_call: TRBJ2-1; cdr3_aa: CSARDKTGWESEQFF
v_call: TRBV15; j_call: TRBJ2-1; cdr3_aa: CATSRTGTGASNEQFF
v_call: TRBV6-6; j_call: TRBJ2-2; cdr3_aa: CASSAQGYGELFF
v_call: TRBV9; j_call: TRBJ2-7; cdr3_aa: CASSVADRGYEQYF
v_call: TRBV10-2; j_call: TRBJ2-3; cdr3_aa: CASSERQGTDTQYF
v_call: TRBV11-2; j_call: TRBJ1-4; cdr3_aa: CASSLGFGGRNEKLFF
v_call: TRBV30; j_call: TRBJ2-5; cdr3_aa: CAWSWGGTQQETQYF
v_call: TRBV7-6; j_call: TRBJ2-7; cdr3_aa: CASSPLSGKSEQYF
v_call: TRBV5-1; j_call: TRBJ2-2; cdr3_aa: CASSLASSAAGELFF
v_call: TRBV12-3/TRBV12-4; j_call: TRBJ2-7; cdr3_aa: CASSPGLGWYEQYF
v_call: TRBV7-6; j_call: TRBJ2-3; cdr3_aa: CASSLERGGRVNTQYF
v_call: TRBV7-2; j_call: TRBJ2-1; cdr3_aa: CASSLKLAGGTNEQFF
v_call: TRBV5-6; j_call: TRBJ2-7; cdr3_aa: CASSPGPLLTYEQYF
v_call: TRBV3-1; j_call: TRBJ2-7; cdr3_aa: CASSQEISEARNEQYF
v_call: TRBV19; j_call: TRBJ1-2; cdr3_aa: CASRAQRRGYTF
v_call: TRBV5-1; j_call: TRBJ2-7; cdr3_aa: CASSHSGAGEHEQYF
v_call: TRBV6-4; j_call: TRBJ1-1; cdr3_aa: CASTAGAGTEAFF
v_call: TRBV13; j_call: TRBJ1-1; cdr3_aa: CASSLDAGRKAFF
v_call: TRBV9; j_call: TRBJ2-1; cdr3_aa: CASNRLAGAGNEQFF